Given below is one TCR beta chain in context. Assay: immunoSEQ multiplex PCR; the TCRdb copy retains only in-frame clones and omits some. The table shows around 160,000 clones, with around 83% occurring only once. Between the trimmed V and J ends, which lost 0 bases and 5 bases, there was a span of 11 bases. The CDR3 is made up of 14 amino acids. Germline CDR1 is SGHDT and CDR2 is YYEEEE. The sample originates from a study of blood T cell repertoires in COVID-19. The overall study: In each case, the material was cDNA or gDNA derived from T cells, B-cell-depleted T cells, or PBMCs.

The material sequenced was peripheral blood. V is TRBV5-6 and J is TRBJ2-5, with D maybe TRBD2 (5 bases). This sequence was found in a young man with acute or convalescent COVID-19. CDR3 sequence reads: CASSLGSGLETQYF. The CDR3 DNA follows: TGTGCCAGCAGCTTGGGGTCGGGGTTGGAGACCCAGTACTTC.